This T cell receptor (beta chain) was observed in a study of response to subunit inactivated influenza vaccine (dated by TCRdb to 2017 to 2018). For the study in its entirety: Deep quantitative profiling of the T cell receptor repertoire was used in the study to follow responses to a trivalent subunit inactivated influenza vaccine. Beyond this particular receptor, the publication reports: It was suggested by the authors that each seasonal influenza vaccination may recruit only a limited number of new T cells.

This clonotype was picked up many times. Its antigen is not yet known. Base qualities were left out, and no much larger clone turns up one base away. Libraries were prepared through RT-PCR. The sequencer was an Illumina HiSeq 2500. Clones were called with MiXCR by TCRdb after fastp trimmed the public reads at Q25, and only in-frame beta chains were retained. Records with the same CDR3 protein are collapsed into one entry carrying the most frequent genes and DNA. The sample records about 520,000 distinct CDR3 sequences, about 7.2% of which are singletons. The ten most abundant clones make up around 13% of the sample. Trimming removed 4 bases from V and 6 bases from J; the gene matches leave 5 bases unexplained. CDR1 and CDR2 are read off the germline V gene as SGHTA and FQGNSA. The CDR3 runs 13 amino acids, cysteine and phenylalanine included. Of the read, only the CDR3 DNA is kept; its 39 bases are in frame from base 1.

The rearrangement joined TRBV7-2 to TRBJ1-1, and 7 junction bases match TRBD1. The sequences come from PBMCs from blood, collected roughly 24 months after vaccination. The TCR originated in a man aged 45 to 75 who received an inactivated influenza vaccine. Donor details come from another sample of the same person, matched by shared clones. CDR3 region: CASSSTGFAEAFF. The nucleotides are TGTGCCAGCAGCTCGACAGGGTTTGCTGAAGCTTTCTTT. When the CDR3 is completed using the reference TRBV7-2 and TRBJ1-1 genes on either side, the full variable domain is GAGVSQSPSNKVTEKGKDVELRCDPISGHTALYWYRQSLGQGLEFLIYFQGNSAPDKSGLPSDRFSAERTGGSVSTLTIQRTQQEDSAVYLCASSSTGFAEAFFGQGTRLTVV.